This T cell receptor beta chain was documented in a study of shared clonotypes between healthy human individuals. Measured with immunoSEQ multiplex PCR; TCRdb has only the in-frame clones, and not every one. Counted here are hundreds of thousands of clones, 90% to 96% occurring once; the ten biggest clones make up roughly 0.06%. The sample taken for sequencing was naive CD4+ T cells sorted from blood. Documented subset: CD45RA+ positively selected. This clonotype was sampled from a woman aged 30 to 39 in good health.

The CDR3 reads CASSFQGRGFGYTF. CDR3 DNA sequence: TGTGCCAGCAGTTTCCAGGGGCGAGGGTTTGGCTACACCTTC. J is TRBJ1-2 and V is TRBV28, with a possible D match to TRBD1 (6 bases). The CDR3 covers 14 residues. Germline V gene lookup returns CDR1 MDHEN and CDR2 SYDVKM. V was cut by 3 bases and J by 7 bases, with 15 bases left in between.